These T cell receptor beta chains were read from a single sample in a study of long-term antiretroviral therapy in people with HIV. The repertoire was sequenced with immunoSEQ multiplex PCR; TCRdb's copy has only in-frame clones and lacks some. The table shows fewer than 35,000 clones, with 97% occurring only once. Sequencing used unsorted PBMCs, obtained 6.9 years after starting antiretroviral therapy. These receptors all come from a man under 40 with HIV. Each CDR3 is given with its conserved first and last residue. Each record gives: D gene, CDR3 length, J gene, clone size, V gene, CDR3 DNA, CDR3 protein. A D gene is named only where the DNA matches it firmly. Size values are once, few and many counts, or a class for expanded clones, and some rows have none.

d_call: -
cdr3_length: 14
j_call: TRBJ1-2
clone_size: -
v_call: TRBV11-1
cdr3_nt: TGTGCCAGCAGCTTAGATGGCAGGGACTATGGCTACACCTTC
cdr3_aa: CASSLDGRDYGYTF

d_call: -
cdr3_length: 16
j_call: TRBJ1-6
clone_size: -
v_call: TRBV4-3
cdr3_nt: TGCGCCAGCAGCCAAGTACTTGCGGGGGTAGGCTCACCCCTCCACTTT
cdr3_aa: CASSQVLAGVGSPLHF

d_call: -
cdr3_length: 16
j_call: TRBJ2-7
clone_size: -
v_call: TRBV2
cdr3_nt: TGTGCCAGCAGGAGCCGGACAGCCCAAAACCTCTACGAGCAGTACTTC
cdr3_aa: CASRSRTAQNLYEQYF

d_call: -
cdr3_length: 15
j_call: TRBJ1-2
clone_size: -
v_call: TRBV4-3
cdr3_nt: TGCGCCAGCAGCTTATCAGGGCAAGAGACCTATGGCTACACCTTC
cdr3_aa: CASSLSGQETYGYTF

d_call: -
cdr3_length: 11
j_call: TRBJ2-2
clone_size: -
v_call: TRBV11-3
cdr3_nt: TGTGCCAGCAGCGCGGGGGGGGAGCTGTTTTTT
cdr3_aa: CASSAGGELFF

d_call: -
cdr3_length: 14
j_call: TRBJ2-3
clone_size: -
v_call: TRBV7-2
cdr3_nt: TGTGCCAGCAGCTTACTTTCTAGGACAGATACGCAGTATTTT
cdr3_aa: CASSLLSRTDTQYF

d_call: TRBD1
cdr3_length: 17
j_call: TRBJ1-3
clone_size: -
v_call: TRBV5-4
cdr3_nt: TGTGCCAGCAGCTATCCGGGACAGGGGTACTCTGGAAACACCATATATTTT
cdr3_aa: CASSYPGQGYSGNTIYF

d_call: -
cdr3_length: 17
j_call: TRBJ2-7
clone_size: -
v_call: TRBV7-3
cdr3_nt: TGTGCCAGCAGCTTAACTCGGCCGGGCGATCCCGGGTACGAGCAGTACTTC
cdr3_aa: CASSLTRPGDPGYEQYF

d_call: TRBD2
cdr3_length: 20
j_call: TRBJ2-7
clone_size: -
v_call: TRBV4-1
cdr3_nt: TGCGCCAGCAGCCAAGAAGGGGGGTGGTCGGAGCGGGAGGAAAGGGACGAGCAGTACTTC
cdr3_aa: CASSQEGGWSEREERDEQYF

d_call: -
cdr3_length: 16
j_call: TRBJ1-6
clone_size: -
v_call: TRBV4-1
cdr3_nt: TGCGCCAGCAGCCAAGAAGAGCGACAGAGAAATTCACCCCTCCACTTT
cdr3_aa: CASSQEERQRNSPLHF

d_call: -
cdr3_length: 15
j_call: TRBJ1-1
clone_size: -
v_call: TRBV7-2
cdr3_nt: TGTGCCAGCAGCCCTCAGGCGGGAAGGGGTACTGAAGCTTTCTTT
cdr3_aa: CASSPQAGRGTEAFF

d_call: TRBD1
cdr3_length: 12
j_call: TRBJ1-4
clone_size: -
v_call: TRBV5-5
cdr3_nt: TGTGCCAGCAGCACGACAGGGGACAAACTGTTTTTT
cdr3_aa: CASSTTGDKLFF

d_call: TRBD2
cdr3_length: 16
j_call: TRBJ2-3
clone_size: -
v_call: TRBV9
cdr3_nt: TGTGCCAGCAATGGAGCCGGGACTACTCTATCAGATACGCAGTATTTT
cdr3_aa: CASNGAGTTLSDTQYF

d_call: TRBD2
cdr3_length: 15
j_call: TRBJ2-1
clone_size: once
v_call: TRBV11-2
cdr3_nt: TGTGCCAGCAGCTCACTAGCGGAATCCTACAATGAGCAGTTCTTC
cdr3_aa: CASSSLAESYNEQFF

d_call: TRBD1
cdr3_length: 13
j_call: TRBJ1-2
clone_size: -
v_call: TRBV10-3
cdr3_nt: TGTGCCGCCAGGACAGGGGACGTGGCTGGCTACACCTTC
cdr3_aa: CAARTGDVAGYTF

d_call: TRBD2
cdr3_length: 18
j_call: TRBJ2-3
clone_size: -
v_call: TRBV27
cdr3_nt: TGTGCCAGCCGACCCCCCCCCGGGAGGGGAAACAGCACAGATACGCAGTATTTT
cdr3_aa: CASRPPPGRGNSTDTQYF

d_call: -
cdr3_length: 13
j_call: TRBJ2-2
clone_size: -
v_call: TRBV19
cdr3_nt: TGTGCCAGTAGTATTTCCCGGGGCGGGGAGCTGTTTTTT
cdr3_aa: CASSISRGGELFF

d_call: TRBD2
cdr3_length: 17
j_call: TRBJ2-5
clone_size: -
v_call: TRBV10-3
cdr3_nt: TGTGCCACGAGCATATTTAGCGGGGGAGGATTCGGAGAGACCCAGTACTTC
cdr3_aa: CATSIFSGGGFGETQYF

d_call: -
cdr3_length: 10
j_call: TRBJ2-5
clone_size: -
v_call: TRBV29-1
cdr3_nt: TGCAGCGCCAACATCGTTGACCAGTACTTC
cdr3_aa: CSANIVDQYF

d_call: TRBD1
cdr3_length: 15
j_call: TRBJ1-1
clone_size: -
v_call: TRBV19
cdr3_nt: TGTGCCAGTAGTACCCGGACAGGGAGGTACACTGAAGCTTTCTTT
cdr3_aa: CASSTRTGRYTEAFF

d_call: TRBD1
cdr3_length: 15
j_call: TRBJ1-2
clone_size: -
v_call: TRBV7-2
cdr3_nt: TGTGCCAGCAGACCAGGGGGACAGGGTGGTTTTGGCTACACCTTC
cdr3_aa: CASRPGGQGGFGYTF

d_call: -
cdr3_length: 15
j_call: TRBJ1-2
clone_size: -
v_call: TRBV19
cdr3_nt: TGTGCCAGTAGAGCGGACCGCCAATTGGCGGGCGGCTACACCTTC
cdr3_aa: CASRADRQLAGGYTF

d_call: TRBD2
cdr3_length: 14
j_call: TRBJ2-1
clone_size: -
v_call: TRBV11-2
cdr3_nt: TGTGCCAGCAGCTATGGACTAGGCTACAATGAGCAGTTCTTC
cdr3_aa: CASSYGLGYNEQFF

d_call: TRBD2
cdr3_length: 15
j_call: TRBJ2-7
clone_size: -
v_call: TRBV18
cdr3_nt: TGTGCCAGCTCACCGGGAACTAGCGGGCACTACGAGCAGTACTTC
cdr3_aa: CASSPGTSGHYEQYF

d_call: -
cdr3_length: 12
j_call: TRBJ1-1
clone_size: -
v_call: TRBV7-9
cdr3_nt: TGTGCCACTACCAGGTCCAACACTGAAGCTTTCTTT
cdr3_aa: CATTRSNTEAFF

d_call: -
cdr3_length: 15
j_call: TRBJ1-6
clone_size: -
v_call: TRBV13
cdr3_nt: TGTGCCAGCAGCTCAAGGGGACACCCTAATTCACCCCTCCACTTT
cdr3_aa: CASSSRGHPNSPLHF

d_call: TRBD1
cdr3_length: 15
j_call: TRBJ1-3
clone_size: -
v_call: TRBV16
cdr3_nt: TGTGCCAGCAGCCAAGGAGGGGGCGCTGGAAACACCATATATTTT
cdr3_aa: CASSQGGGAGNTIYF

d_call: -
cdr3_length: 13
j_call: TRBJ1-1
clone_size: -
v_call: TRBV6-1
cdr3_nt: TGTGCCAGCAGTGAAAGTTGGGGCGGGAACGCTTTCTTT
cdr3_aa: CASSESWGGNAFF

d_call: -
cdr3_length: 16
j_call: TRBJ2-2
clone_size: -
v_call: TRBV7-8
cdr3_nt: TGTGCCAGCAAGGACCGTAAAACAGGGAGCGGCGGGGAGCTGTTTTTT
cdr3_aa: CASKDRKTGSGGELFF

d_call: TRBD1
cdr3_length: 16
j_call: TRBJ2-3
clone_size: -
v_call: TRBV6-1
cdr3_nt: TGTGCCAGCAGTGGACAGGGGACGGCTACCACAGATACGCAGTATTTT
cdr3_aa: CASSGQGTATTDTQYF

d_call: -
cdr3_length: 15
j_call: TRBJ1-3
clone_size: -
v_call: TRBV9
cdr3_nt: TGTGCCAGCAGCGTAGGGGGACGGTATCTCAACACCATATATTTT
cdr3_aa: CASSVGGRYLNTIYF

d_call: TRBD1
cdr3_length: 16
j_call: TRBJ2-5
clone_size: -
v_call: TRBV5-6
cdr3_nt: TGTGCCAGCAGCTCCTCGGGACAGGGTTTTGGAGAGACCCAGTACTTC
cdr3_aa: CASSSSGQGFGETQYF

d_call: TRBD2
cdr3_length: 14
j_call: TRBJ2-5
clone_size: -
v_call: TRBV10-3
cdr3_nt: TGTGCCATCAGTGAGTCACCGGGAGGGGAGACCCAGTACTTC
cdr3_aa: CAISESPGGETQYF

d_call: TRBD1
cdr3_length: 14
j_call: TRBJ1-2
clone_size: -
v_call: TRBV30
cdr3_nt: TGTGCCTGGAGTGGACAGGGGGCGACCTATGGCTACACCTTC
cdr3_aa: CAWSGQGATYGYTF

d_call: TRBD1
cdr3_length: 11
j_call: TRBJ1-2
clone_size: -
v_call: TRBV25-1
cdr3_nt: TGTGCCAGCAGGACAGGGTTCGGCTACACCTTC
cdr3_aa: CASRTGFGYTF

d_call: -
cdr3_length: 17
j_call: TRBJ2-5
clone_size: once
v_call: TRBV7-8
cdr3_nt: TGTGCCAGCAGCCGCACCCCACGTATGACAGTGGGGGAGACCCAGTACTTC
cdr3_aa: CASSRTPRMTVGETQYF

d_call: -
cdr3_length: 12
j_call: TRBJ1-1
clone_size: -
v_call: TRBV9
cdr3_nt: TGTGCCAGCAGCGGTAGAGAGGCTGAAGCTTTCTTT
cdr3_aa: CASSGREAEAFF

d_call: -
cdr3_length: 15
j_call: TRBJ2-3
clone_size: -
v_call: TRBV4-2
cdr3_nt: TGTGCCAGCAGCCCTCTGGCGGGAAGCACAGATACGCAGTATTTT
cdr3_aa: CASSPLAGSTDTQYF

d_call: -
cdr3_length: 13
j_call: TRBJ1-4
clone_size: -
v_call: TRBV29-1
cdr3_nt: TGCAGCGTTGGATGGGAAACTAATGAAAAACTGTTTTTT
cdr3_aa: CSVGWETNEKLFF

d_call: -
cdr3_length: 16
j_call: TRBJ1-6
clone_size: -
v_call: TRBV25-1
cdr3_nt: TGTGCCAGCAGAGCCCAACAGAGCTCCTATAATTCACCCCTCCACTTT
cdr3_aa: CASRAQQSSYNSPLHF

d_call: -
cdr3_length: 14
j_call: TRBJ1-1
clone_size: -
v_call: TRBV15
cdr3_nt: TGTGCCACCAGCAGAGATCGAGGGGTAGCTGAAGCTTTCTTT
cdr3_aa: CATSRDRGVAEAFF

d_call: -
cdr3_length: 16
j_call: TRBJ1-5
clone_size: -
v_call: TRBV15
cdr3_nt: TGTGCCACCAGCGAGGGTTTAGGGTCGTGGAATCAGCCCCAGCATTTT
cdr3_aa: CATSEGLGSWNQPQHF

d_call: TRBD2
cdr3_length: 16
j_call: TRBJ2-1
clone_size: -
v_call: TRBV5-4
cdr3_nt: TGTGCCAGCAGCCTGGGTTCGGGAGGACCTTTCGATGAGCAGTTCTTC
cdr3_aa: CASSLGSGGPFDEQFF

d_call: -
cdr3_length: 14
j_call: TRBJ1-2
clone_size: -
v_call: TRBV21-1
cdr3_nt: TGTGCCAGCAGCGAAAACAGGACAGCCTATGGCTACACCTTC
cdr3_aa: CASSENRTAYGYTF

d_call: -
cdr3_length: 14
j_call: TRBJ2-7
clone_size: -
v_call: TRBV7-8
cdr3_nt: TGTGCCAGCAGCTCCGGGACACGAGCCATGGGGCCGTACTTC
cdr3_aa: CASSSGTRAMGPYF

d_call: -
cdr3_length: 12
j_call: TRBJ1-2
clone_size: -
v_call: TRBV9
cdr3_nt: TGTGCCAGCAGTCCTCAATACTCTGGCTACACCTTC
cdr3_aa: CASSPQYSGYTF

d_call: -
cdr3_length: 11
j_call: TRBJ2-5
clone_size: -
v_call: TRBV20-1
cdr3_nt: TGCAGTGCTACCTTAGGGGAGACCCAGTACTTC
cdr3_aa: CSATLGETQYF

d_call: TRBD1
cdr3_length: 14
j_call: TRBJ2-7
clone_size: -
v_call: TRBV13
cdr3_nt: TGTGCCAGCAGCTTAGAAGGGACAGCCTACGAGCAGTACTTC
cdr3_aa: CASSLEGTAYEQYF

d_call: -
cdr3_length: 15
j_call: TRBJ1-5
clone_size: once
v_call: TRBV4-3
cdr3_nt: TGCGCCAGCAGCCAAGATGGGGCAGACAATCAGCCCCAGCATTTT
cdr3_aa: CASSQDGADNQPQHF

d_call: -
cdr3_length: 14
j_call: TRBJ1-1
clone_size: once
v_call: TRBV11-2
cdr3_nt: TGTGCCAGCAGTAGGGCGGGCGCAAGCACTGAAGCTTTCTTT
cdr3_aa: CASSRAGASTEAFF

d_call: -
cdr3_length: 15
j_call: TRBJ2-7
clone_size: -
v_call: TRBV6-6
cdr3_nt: TGTGCCAGCAGTCCTCAGGATAGCATAAGGGGCGAGCAGTACTTC
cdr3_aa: CASSPQDSIRGEQYF

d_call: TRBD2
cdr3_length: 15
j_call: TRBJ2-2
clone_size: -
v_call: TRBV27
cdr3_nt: TGTGCCAGCAGAGAGGCGGGAGGTCACACCGGGGAGCTGTTTTTT
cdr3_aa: CASREAGGHTGELFF

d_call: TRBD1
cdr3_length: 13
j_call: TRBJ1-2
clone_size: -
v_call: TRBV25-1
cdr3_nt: TGTGCCAGCAGTGATCAGGGGGTGCGTGGCTACACCTTC
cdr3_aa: CASSDQGVRGYTF